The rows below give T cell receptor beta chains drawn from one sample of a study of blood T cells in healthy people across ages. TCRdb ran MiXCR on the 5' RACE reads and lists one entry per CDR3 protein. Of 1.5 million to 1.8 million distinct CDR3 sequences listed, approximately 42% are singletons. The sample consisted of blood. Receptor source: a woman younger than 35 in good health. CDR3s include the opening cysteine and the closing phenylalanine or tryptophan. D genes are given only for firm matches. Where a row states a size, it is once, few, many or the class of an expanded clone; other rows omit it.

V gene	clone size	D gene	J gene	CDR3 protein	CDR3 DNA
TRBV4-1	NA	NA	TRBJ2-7	CASSHAGIGYEQYF	TGCGCCAGCAGCCACGCGGGCATAGGGTACGAGCAGTACTTC
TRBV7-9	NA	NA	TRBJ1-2	CASSRIGVTNYGYTF	TGTGCCAGCAGCCGGATAGGAGTTACTAACTATGGCTACACCTTC
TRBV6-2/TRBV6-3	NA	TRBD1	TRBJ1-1	CASSYPNPGTGGSGNTEAFF	TGTGCCAGCAGTTACCCGAACCCCGGGACAGGGGGATCTGGGAACACTGAAGCTTTCTTT
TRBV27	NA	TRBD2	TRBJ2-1	CASSSRTSGRAGYNEQFF	TGTGCCAGCAGTTCACGGACTAGCGGGAGGGCGGGATACAATGAGCAGTTCTTC
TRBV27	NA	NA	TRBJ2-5	CASSFLGVTGETQYF	TGTGCCAGCAGTTTCCTCGGGGTGACGGGGGAGACCCAGTACTTC
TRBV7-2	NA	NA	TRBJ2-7	CASSLDQREQYF	TGTGCCAGCAGCTTAGATCAACGCGAGCAGTACTTC
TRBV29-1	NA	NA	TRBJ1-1	CSGAGRANTEAFF	TGCAGCGGTGCGGGGAGGGCAAACACTGAAGCTTTCTTT
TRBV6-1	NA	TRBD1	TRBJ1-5	CASSEAGDRYQPQHF	TGTGCCAGCAGTGAAGCTGGGGACAGATATCAGCCCCAGCATTTT
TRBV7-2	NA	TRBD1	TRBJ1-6	CASSLNGRTGYSPLHF	TGTGCCAGCAGCTTAAATGGGCGGACAGGGTATTCACCCCTCCACTTT
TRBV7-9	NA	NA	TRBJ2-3	CSSSLSSSTDTQYF	TGTTCCAGCAGCTTATCCAGTAGCACAGATACGCAGTATTTT
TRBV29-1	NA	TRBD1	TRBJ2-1	CSVEEGGQGGFTGELFF	TGCAGCGTTGAAGAAGGGGGACAGGGGGGATTTACCGGGGAGCTGTTCTTC
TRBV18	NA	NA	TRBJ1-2	CASSPEGTAGGYTF	TGTGCCAGCTCACCAGAAGGGACGGCGGGCGGCTACACCTTC
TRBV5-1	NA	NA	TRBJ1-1	CASSSEQGDTEAFF	TGCGCCAGCAGCTCCGAACAGGGTGACACTGAAGCTTTCTTT
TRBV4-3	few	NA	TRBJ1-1	CASSQDRRGGEAFF	TGCGCCAGCAGCCAAGATCGCAGGGGAGGTGAAGCTTTCTTT